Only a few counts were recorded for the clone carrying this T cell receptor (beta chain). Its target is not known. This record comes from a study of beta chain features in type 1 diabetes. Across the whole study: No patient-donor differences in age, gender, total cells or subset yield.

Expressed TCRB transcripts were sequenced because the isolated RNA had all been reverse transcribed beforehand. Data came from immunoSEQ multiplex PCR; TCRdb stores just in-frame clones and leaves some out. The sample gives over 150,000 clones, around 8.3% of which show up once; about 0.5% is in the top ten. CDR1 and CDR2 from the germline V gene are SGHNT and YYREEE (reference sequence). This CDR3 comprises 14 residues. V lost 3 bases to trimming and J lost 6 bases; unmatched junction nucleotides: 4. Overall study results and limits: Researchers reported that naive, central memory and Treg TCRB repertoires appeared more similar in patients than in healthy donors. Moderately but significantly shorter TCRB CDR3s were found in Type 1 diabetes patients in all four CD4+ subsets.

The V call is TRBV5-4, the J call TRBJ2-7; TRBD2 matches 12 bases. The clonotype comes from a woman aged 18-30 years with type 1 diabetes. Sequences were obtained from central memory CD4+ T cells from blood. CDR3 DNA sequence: TGTGCCAGCAGCTCAGGACTAGCGGGACTCGAGCAGTACTTC. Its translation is CASSSGLAGLEQYF.